These T cell receptor beta chains were read from a single sample in a study of blood T cell repertoires in COVID-19. Produced via immunoSEQ multiplex PCR; TCRdb's table is partial and in-frame only. The sample lists 90,000 to 120,000 clones, approximately 88% occurring once. Sample: peripheral blood. Source of these receptors: a man aged 40-49 years with active or convalescent COVID-19. CDR3s include the opening cysteine and the closing phenylalanine or tryptophan. Fields, in order: J gene, V gene, clone size, D gene, CDR3 protein, CDR3 DNA. D genes are given only for firm matches. A clone size is listed for some rows: how often the clone was seen (once, few, many), or a class if it is expanded.

>TRBJ2-7|TRBV15|.|TRBD1
CATSRLGDSLSYEQYF
TGTGCCACCAGCAGATTGGGGGACAGCCTCTCCTACGAGCAGTACTTC
>TRBJ2-3|TRBV5-6|.|.
CASSFWSGGSRSTQYF
TGTGCCAGCAGCTTTTGGTCCGGCGGGTCCAGGTCCACGCAGTATTTT
>TRBJ2-7|TRBV6-2/TRBV6-3|.|TRBD2
CASSHSGRIPYEQYF
TGTGCCAGCAGTCACAGCGGGAGAATCCCTTACGAGCAGTACTTC
>TRBJ2-7|TRBV9|.|TRBD1
CASSPRPGQGGYEQYF
TGTGCCAGCAGCCCCCGACCGGGACAGGGCGGCTACGAGCAGTACTTC
>TRBJ1-2|TRBV5-1|.|.
CASSLGRVDGYTF
TGCGCCAGCAGCTTGGGCAGGGTGGATGGCTACACCTTC
>TRBJ2-5|TRBV27|.|TRBD2
CASSIGTTKQETQYF
TGTGCCAGCAGTATAGGGACTACTAAACAAGAGACCCAGTACTTC
>TRBJ2-2|TRBV7-3|once|TRBD2
CASSKIAGPNTGELFF
TGTGCCAGCAGCAAAATAGCGGGGCCGAACACCGGGGAGCTGTTTTTT
>TRBJ2-7|TRBV3-1/TRBV3-2|.|TRBD2
CASSPVASGYYEQYF
TGTGCCAGCAGCCCCGTTGCTAGCGGATACTACGAGCAGTACTTC
>TRBJ2-7|TRBV6-5|.|.
CASSYSKEWSSYEQYF
TGTGCCAGCAGTTACTCTAAGGAATGGAGCTCCTACGAGCAGTACTTC
>TRBJ2-1|TRBV19|.|TRBD1
CASSITPPRTGGNEQFF
TGTGCCAGTAGTATAACGCCACCCCGGACAGGTGGAAATGAGCAGTTCTTC
>TRBJ2-3|TRBV6-1|.|TRBD1
CASSGTPMTGGEDTQYF
TGTGCCAGCAGTGGAACCCCCATGACAGGGGGCGAGGATACGCAGTATTTT
>TRBJ1-2|TRBV7-9|.|.
CASSPPGNYGYTF
TGTGCCAGCAGCCCACCGGGTAACTATGGCTACACCTTC
>TRBJ2-2|TRBV24-1|.|.
CASRGAGQSGELFF
TGTGCCTCCAGGGGAGCGGGACAATCCGGGGAGCTGTTTTTT
>TRBJ2-1|TRBV3-1/TRBV3-2|.|TRBD2
CASSQGMGGRTFYNEQFF
TGTGCCAGCAGCCAAGGAATGGGCGGGAGAACTTTTTACAATGAGCAGTTCTTC
>TRBJ2-7|TRBV12-5|.|.
CASGLARVSYEQYF
TGTGCTAGTGGTTTGGCCCGGGTCTCCTACGAGCAGTACTTC
>TRBJ2-7|TRBV28|.|TRBD2
CASASRGSFTYEQYF
TGTGCCAGCGCTTCGCGGGGGAGTTTCACCTACGAGCAGTACTTC
>TRBJ2-3|TRBV14|.|TRBD2
CASSQSGAYTDTQYF
TGTGCCAGCAGCCAAAGCGGGGCTTACACAGATACGCAGTATTTT
>TRBJ2-7|TRBV2|.|.
CASNTAAGYRYEQYF
TGTGCCAGCAATACGGCTGCGGGGTATCGGTACGAGCAGTACTTC
>TRBJ2-1|TRBV28|.|.
CASTTTTGLSYNEQFF
TGTGCCAGCACCACCACCACGGGACTCTCCTACAATGAGCAGTTCTTC
>TRBJ2-4|TRBV10-3|.|TRBD2
CAISPGLAGDAKNIQYF
TGTGCCATCAGTCCGGGACTAGCGGGAGATGCCAAAAACATTCAGTACTTC
>TRBJ1-2|TRBV28|.|TRBD1
CASSRTGGYYTF
TGTGCCAGCAGCCGGACAGGGGGCTACTACACCTTC
>TRBJ1-6|TRBV4-2|.|TRBD1
CASRPGQDNSPLHF
TGTGCCAGCCGCCCGGGACAGGATAATTCACCCCTCCACTTT
>TRBJ1-2|TRBV14|.|.
CASSPFTLSGYTF
TGTGCCAGCAGCCCATTTACCCTAAGTGGCTACACCTTC
>TRBJ1-5|TRBV21-1|.|.
CASSGTYSNQPQHF
TGTGCCAGCAGCGGGACATATAGCAATCAGCCCCAGCATTTT
>TRBJ2-5|TRBV3-1/TRBV3-2|.|TRBD2
CASSQTSGINGETQYF
TGTGCCAGCAGTCAGACTAGCGGGATTAATGGAGAGACCCAGTACTTC
>TRBJ2-1|TRBV6-2/TRBV6-3|.|.
CASSADRAYNEQFF
TGTGCCAGCAGTGCGGACAGAGCCTACAATGAGCAGTTCTTC
>TRBJ1-1|TRBV12-3/TRBV12-4|.|TRBD1
CASRGTGDTEAFF
TGTGCCAGCCGCGGGACAGGGGACACTGAAGCTTTCTTT
>TRBJ2-5|TRBV12-3/TRBV12-4|.|.
CASSFRGETQYF
TGTGCCAGCAGTTTTCGGGGGGAGACCCAGTACTTC
>TRBJ1-1|TRBV5-1|.|TRBD1
CASSTGTGGDTEAFF
TGCGCCAGCAGCACCGGGACAGGGGGTGACACTGAAGCTTTCTTT
>TRBJ1-3|TRBV7-9|.|.
CASSLGAISGNTIYF
TGTGCCAGCAGCTTAGGCGCGATCTCTGGAAACACCATATATTTT
>TRBJ2-7|TRBV10-3|.|TRBD1
CAISDRTGEYEQYF
TGTGCCATCAGTGACCGGACAGGGGAATACGAGCAGTACTTC
>TRBJ1-2|TRBV28|.|.
CASSLGGGYGYTF
TGTGCCAGCAGTTTGGGCGGAGGATATGGCTACACCTTC
>TRBJ2-5|TRBV19|.|TRBD2
CATPGTSGRSQETQYF
TGTGCCACCCCCGGGACTAGCGGGAGGTCTCAAGAGACCCAGTACTTC
>TRBJ2-5|TRBV6-2/TRBV6-3|.|.
CASIPIQPPGQQETQYF
TGTGCCAGCATCCCTATACAACCCCCGGGACAACAAGAGACCCAGTACTTC
>TRBJ1-5|TRBV27|once|TRBD1
CASRALTDRRPNSNQPQHF
TGTGCCAGCAGGGCATTAACGGACAGGAGACCCAATAGCAATCAGCCCCAGCATTTT
>TRBJ2-7|TRBV2|.|.
CASSGGGPYEQYF
TGTGCCAGCAGTGGAGGGGGTCCCTACGAGCAGTACTTC
>TRBJ2-7|TRBV30|once|.
CAWSDGSSYEQYF
TGTGCCTGGAGTGATGGCTCATCCTACGAGCAGTACTTC
>TRBJ2-1|TRBV2|.|.
CASSVARNNEQFF
TGTGCCAGCAGTGTGGCCAGAAACAATGAGCAGTTCTTC
>TRBJ1-2|TRBV28|.|TRBD1
CASSWAGQGEYDYGYTF
TGTGCCAGCAGCTGGGCCGGACAGGGAGAATACGACTATGGCTACACCTTC
>TRBJ1-5|TRBV9|few|TRBD1
CASSDRDRDQPQHF
TGTGCCAGCAGCGACCGGGACAGGGATCAGCCCCAGCATTTT
>TRBJ2-1|TRBV7-3|.|.
CASSLRAGNDNEQFF
TGTGCCAGCAGCTTACGCGCCGGGAACGACAATGAGCAGTTCTTC
>TRBJ2-2|TRBV28|.|.
CASSSYTGELFF
TGTGCCAGCAGTTCGTACACCGGGGAGCTGTTTTTT
>TRBJ2-3|TRBV10-1|.|.
CASRSRLTDTQYF
TGCGCCAGCAGGAGCAGACTCACAGATACGCAGTATTTT
>TRBJ2-1|TRBV18|.|.
CASSPPAGKSSYNEQFF
TGTGCCAGCTCACCACCGGCGGGAAAAAGCTCCTACAATGAGCAGTTCTTC
>TRBJ2-3|TRBV19|.|TRBD2
CASKPSGKDTQYF
TGTGCCTCTAAACCTAGCGGGAAGGATACGCAGTATTTT
>TRBJ2-3|TRBV10-3|.|.
CAISEQQTAGMDTQYF
TGTGCCATCAGTGAACAGCAGACAGCGGGCATGGATACGCAGTATTTT
>TRBJ2-7|TRBV7-2|once|TRBD1
CASSFYYSRDRVLYEQYF
TGTGCCAGCAGCTTCTACTATAGTCGGGACAGGGTACTTTACGAGCAGTACTTC
>TRBJ2-1|TRBV27|once|TRBD2
CASSPRTSGSGHEQFF
TGTGCCAGCAGTCCAAGGACTAGCGGGAGTGGGCATGAGCAGTTCTTC
>TRBJ2-7|TRBV6-2/TRBV6-3|.|TRBD1
CASSYERGPLYEQYF
TGTGCCAGCAGTTACGAGAGGGGGCCGCTCTACGAGCAGTACTTC
>TRBJ2-1|TRBV24-1|.|.
CATSDPRQDEQFF
TGTGCCACCAGTGATCCCCGACAGGATGAGCAGTTCTTC
>TRBJ2-5|TRBV7-9|once|.
CASSQLAGRETQYF
TGTGCCAGCAGCCAGCTGGCGGGAAGAGAGACCCAGTACTTC
>TRBJ2-1|TRBV7-9|medium-sized|TRBD1
CASSSSPGTGDREQFF
TGTGCCAGCAGCTCAAGTCCCGGGACAGGGGACCGTGAGCAGTTCTTC
>TRBJ2-1|TRBV6-5|few|TRBD1
CASRDRGMSNEQFF
TGTGCCAGCAGGGACAGGGGGATGAGCAATGAGCAGTTCTTC
>TRBJ1-1|TRBV19|.|.
CASSIMWRTEAFF
TGTGCCAGTAGTATAATGTGGAGAACTGAAGCTTTCTTT